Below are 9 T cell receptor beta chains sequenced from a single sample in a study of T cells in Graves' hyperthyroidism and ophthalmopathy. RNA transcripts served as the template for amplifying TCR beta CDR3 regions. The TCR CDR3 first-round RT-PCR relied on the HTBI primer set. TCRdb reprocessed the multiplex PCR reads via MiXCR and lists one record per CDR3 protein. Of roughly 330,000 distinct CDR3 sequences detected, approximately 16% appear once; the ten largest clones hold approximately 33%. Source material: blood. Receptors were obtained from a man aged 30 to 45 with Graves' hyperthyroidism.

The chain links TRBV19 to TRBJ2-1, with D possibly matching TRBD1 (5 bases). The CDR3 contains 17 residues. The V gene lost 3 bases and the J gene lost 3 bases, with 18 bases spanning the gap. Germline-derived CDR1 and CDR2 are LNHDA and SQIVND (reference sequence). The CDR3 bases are TGTGCCAGTAGTATTGGCCCCAGCAGGGTGAGCTACAATGAGCAGTTCTTC. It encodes CASSIGPSRVSYNEQFF.

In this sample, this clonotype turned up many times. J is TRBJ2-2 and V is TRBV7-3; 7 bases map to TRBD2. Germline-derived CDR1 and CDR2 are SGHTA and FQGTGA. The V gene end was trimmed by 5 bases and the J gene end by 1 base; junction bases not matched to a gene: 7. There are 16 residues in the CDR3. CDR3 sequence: CASSRSSGMNTGELFF. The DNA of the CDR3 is TGTGCCAGCAGCCGATCTAGCGGAATGAACACCGGGGAGCTGTTTTTT.

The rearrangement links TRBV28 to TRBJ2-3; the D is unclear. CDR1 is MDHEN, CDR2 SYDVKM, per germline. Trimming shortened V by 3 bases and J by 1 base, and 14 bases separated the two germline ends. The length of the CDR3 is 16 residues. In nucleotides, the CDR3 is TGTGCCAGCAGTTTTCGTTCGCGAAAGGGCACAGATACGCAGTATTTT. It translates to CASSFRSRKGTDTQYF.

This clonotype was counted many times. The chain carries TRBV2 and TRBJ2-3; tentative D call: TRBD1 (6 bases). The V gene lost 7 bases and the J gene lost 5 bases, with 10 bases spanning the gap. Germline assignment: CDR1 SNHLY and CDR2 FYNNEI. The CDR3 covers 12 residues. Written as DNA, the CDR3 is TGTGCCAGCACCCTACAGGGAGATACGCAGTATTTT. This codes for CASTLQGDTQYF.

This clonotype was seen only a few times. CDR3 sequence (DNA): TGTGCCAGCAGCGTAGAGGTTTTGGGAGGGGGCAATGAGCAGTTCTTC. This codes for CASSVEVLGGGNEQFF. This chain uses TRBV9 with TRBJ2-1; a possible D gene is TRBD2 (7 bases). Germline V gene lookup returns CDR1 SGDLS and CDR2 YYNGEE. CDR3 length: 16 amino acids. V shed 0 bases and J shed 6 bases, with 16 bases lying between them.

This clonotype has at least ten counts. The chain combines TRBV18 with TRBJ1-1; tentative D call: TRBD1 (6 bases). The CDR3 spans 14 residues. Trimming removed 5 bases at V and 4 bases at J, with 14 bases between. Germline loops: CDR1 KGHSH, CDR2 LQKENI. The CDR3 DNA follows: TGTGCCAGCTCAGGTTCAGGGGAAACCACTGAAGCTTTCTTT. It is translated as CASSGSGETTEAFF. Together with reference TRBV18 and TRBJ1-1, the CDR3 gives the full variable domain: NAGVMQNPRHLVRRRGQEARLRCSPMKGHSHVYWYRQLPEEGLKFMVYLQKENIIDESGMPKERFSAEFPKEGPSILRIQQVVRGDSAAYFCASSGSGETTEAFFGQGTRLTVV.

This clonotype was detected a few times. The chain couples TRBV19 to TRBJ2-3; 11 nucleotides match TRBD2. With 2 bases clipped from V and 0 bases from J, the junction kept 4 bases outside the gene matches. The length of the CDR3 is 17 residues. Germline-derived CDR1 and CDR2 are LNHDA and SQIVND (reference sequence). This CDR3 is CASSILIAGGSTDTQYF. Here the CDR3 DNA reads TGTGCCAGTAGTATATTGATAGCGGGAGGGAGCACAGATACGCAGTATTTT.

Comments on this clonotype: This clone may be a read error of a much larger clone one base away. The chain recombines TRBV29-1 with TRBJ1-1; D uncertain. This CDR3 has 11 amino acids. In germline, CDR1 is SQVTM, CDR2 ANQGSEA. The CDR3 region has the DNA TGCGGCGTTGTGTATAGTACTGAAGCTTTCTTT. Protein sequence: CGVVYSTEAFF.

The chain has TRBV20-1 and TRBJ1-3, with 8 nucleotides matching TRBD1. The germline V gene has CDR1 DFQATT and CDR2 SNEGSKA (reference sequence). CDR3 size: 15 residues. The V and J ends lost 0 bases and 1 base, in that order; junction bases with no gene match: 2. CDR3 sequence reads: CSARERQGSGNTIYF. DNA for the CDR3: TGCAGTGCTAGAGAAAGACAGGGGTCTGGAAACACCATATATTTT.